Following are 15 T cell receptor beta chains from one sample sequenced in a study of T-cell reconstitution after alpha-beta-depleted transplantation in children listed by TCRdb under 2016. The treatment or condition tag for this specimen amounts to: allogeneic hematopoietic cell transplantation with graft depleted of TCRalphabeta T cells and CD19 B cells. Library construction relied on PCR. TCRdb lists the instrument as Illumina HiSeq 2500. Molecular barcoding was employed in the preparation of TCR libraries, with unique molecular identifiers being used to normalize TCRbeta repertoire quantification. Starting from the raw public reads, TCRdb applied fastp trimming at Q25, assembled clones with MiXCR and retained in-frame beta chains. A single entry per CDR3 protein holds the most common genes and DNA from its merged rows. The sample table lists some 310,000 distinct CDR3 sequences, approximately 23% of them with a count of one. Of the sample, around 9.9% falls within the top ten clones.

Here the sequenced sample was PBMCs, mostly from graft donor cells, taken 180 days after TCRalphabeta/CD19-depleted stem cell transplant. These receptors were obtained from a male patient aged 10-17 years who had a stem cell transplant for acute lymphoblastic leukemia, so the T cells may come from the graft donor.

This sequence joins TRBV20-1 and TRBJ2-5; 10 nucleotides agree with TRBD2. CDR1 is DFQATT, CDR2 SNEGSKA, per germline (reference sequence). V shed 3 bases, J shed 3 bases, and the junction held 16 bases outside the gene matches. The CDR3 spans 18 residues. CDR3 in amino acids: CSASDVRTSGPLEETQYF. The CDR3 region has the DNA TGCAGTGCTAGCGATGTGAGGACTAGCGGCCCCCTGGAAGAGACCCAGTACTTC.

This clonotype was seen many times. The rearrangement uses TRBV15 and TRBJ2-7, with 8 bases aligning to TRBD2. The CDR3 totals 17 residues. Germline values: CDR1 LNHNV, CDR2 YYDKDF (reference sequence). The V and J ends lost 1 base and 2 bases, in that order; junction bases with no gene match: 10. CDR3 nucleotide sequence: TGTGCCACCAGCAGAGTTCTCGCTAGCGGGCGGACCTACGAGCAGTACTTC. Protein: CATSRVLASGRTYEQYF.

As to this clonotype: The junction shows a germline mismatch at one end, possibly a read error. The CDR3 nucleotides are TGTGCCAGCAGTTTGGGCCCGAAAACCGGGGAGCTGTTTTTT. Protein sequence: CASSLGPKTGELFF. The J gene is TRBJ2-2, the V gene TRBV12-3 or TRBV12-4; unclear D gene. The length of the CDR3 is 14 residues.

This clonotype was counted between two and nine times. The CDR3: CSAKKPGQGASAKNIQYF. CDR3 DNA sequence: TGCAGCGCCAAAAAACCCGGACAGGGGGCCTCTGCCAAAAACATTCAGTACTTC. V is TRBV29-1 and J is TRBJ2-4, with 11 nucleotides matching TRBD1. The junction had 15 bases not matched to a gene; V was cut back by 7 bases and J by 1 base. The CDR3 contains 18 residues. Germline CDR1 is SQVTM and CDR2 is ANQGSEA.

In its sample, this clonotype was seen a few times. This rearrangement joins TRBV12-3 or TRBV12-4 to TRBJ2-2; D uncertain. This CDR3 comprises 13 residues. Trimming stripped 4 bases from V and 6 bases from J, with 9 bases between. CDR3 residues: CASSSNVPGELFF. Here the CDR3 DNA reads TGTGCCAGCAGTTCAAACGTCCCCGGGGAGCTGTTTTTT.

The gene calls are TRBV5-1 and TRBJ1-1; D might be TRBD1 (6 bases). Germline loops: CDR1 SGHRS, CDR2 YFSETQ. V shed 4 bases and J shed 1 base, with 20 bases lying between them. The CDR3 has 17 amino acids. CDR3 protein: CASSLLGGLWGNTEAFF. The CDR3 nucleotides read TGCGCCAGCAGCCTTCTTGGGGGGCTTTGGGGGAACACTGAAGCTTTCTTT.

This clonotype was picked up a small number of times. This chain connects TRBV12-3 or TRBV12-4 to TRBJ2-6; 9 nucleotides match TRBD2. The CDR3 spans 14 residues. CDR3 in amino acids: CAILAGAGANVLTF. In nucleotides, the CDR3 is TGTGCGATATTAGCGGGAGCTGGGGCCAACGTCCTGACTTTC.

Remarks on this clonotype: At one end, the junction sequence differs from germline, possibly due to a read error. V is TRBV12-3 or TRBV12-4 and J is TRBJ1-6; D unresolved. CDR3 length: 18 amino acids. CDR3 coding DNA: TGTGCCATCAGTGCCGTCCCAGACATCTTCTCCTATAATTCACCCCTCCACTTT. Residues: CAISAVPDIFSYNSPLHF.

The chain joins TRBV10-3 to TRBJ2-7; 9 nucleotides agree with TRBD2. V shed 10 bases and J 7 bases; nucleotides not matched to a gene: 8. From germline, CDR1 is ENHRY and CDR2 SYGVKD. This CDR3 spans 12 amino acids. CDR3 sequence: CATLSGSLEQYF. The CDR3 bases are TGTGCCACTCTTAGCGGGAGTTTGGAGCAGTACTTC.

CDR3: CASSLTRAGQGEETQYF. In nucleotides, the CDR3 is TGCGCCAGCAGCTTGACTAGGGCCGGACAGGGCGAAGAGACCCAGTACTTC. The V and J genes are TRBV5-1 and TRBJ2-5; 8 bases map to TRBD1. The CDR3 covers 17 residues. The J segment lost 3 bases and the V segment lost 1 base, leaving 11 bases of the junction unmatched. In germline, CDR1 is SGHRS, CDR2 YFSETQ.

The chain uses TRBV6-1 and TRBJ1-3, with TRBD1 identical over 7 bases. The CDR3 is 14 residues long. V was pared by 9 bases and J by 4 bases, with 9 bases of the junction left unmatched. Germline V gene lookup returns CDR1 MNHNS and CDR2 SASEGT. Here the CDR3 reads CASRRDRTGNTIYF. In DNA, the CDR3 is TGTGCCAGTAGAAGGGACAGAACCGGAAACACCATATATTTT.

This chain connects TRBV5-6 to TRBJ2-1; 9 bases match TRBD2. CDR3 size: 15 residues. Germline V gene lookup returns CDR1 SGHDT and CDR2 YYEEEE. V shed 4 bases, J shed 5 bases, and the junction held 7 bases outside the gene matches. The CDR3 loop is CASSVTSGVHNEQFF. CDR3 bases: TGTGCCAGCAGCGTGACTAGCGGAGTCCACAATGAGCAGTTCTTC.

The CDR3 DNA is TGTGCCAGCAGCCAAGGGACGCTCACTGAAGCTTTCTTT. It is translated as CASSQGTLTEAFF. This chain connects TRBV14 to TRBJ1-1; no firm D call. CDR3 length: 13 residues. Germline assignment: CDR1 SGHDN and CDR2 FVKESK. Trimming pared 1 base from V and 4 bases from J, leaving 7 bases between.

The genes are TRBV29-1 and TRBJ1-1, with a possible D match to TRBD1 (5 bases). The CDR3 contains 16 residues. Germline V gene lookup returns CDR1 SQVTM and CDR2 ANQGSEA. The V gene lost 4 bases and the J gene lost 6 bases, with 24 bases spanning the gap. The CDR3 spells CSVVGSGHGAWAEAFF. CDR3 sequence (DNA): TGCAGCGTTGTAGGCTCAGGACACGGCGCTTGGGCTGAAGCTTTCTTT.

The rearrangement links TRBV4-1 to TRBJ2-3; D remains ambiguous. CDR3 length equals 15 residues. Germline values: CDR1 MGHRA, CDR2 YSYEKL. Between the trimmed V and J ends, which lost 1 base and 5 bases, there was a span of 13 bases. CDR3 loop: CASSQGGSGRDTQYF. The CDR3 region has the DNA TGCGCCAGCAGCCAAGGGGGATCAGGTAGAGATACGCAGTATTTT.